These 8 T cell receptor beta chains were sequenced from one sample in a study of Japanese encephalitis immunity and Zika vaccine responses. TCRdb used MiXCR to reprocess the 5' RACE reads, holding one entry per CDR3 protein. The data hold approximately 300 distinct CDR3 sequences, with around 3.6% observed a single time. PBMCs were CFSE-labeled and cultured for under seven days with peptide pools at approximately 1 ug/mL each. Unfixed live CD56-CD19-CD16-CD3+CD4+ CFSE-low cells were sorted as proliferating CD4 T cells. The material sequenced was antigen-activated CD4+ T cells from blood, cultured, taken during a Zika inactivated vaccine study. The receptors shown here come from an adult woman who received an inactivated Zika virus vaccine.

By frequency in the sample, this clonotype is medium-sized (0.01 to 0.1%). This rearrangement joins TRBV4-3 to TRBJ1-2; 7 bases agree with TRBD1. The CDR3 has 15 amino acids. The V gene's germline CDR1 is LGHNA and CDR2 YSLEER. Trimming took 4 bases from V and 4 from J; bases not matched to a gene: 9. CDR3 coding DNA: TGCGCCAGCAGCCTCACTTCGGACAGGAGCTATGGCTACACCTTC. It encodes CASSLTSDRSYGYTF.

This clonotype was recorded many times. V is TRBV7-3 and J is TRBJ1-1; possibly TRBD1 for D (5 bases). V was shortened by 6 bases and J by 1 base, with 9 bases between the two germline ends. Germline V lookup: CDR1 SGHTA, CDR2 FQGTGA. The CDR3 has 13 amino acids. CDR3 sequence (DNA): TGTGCCAGCAGGTTGACAGCGAACACTGAAGCTTTCTTT. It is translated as CASRLTANTEAFF.

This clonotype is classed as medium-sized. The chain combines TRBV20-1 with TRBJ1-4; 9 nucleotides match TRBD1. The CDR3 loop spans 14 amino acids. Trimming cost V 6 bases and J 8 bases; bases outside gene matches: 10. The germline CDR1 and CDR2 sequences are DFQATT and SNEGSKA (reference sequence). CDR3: CSAPAGTGNEKLFF. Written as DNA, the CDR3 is TGCAGTGCCCCCGCCGGGACAGGGAACGAAAAACTGTTTTTT.

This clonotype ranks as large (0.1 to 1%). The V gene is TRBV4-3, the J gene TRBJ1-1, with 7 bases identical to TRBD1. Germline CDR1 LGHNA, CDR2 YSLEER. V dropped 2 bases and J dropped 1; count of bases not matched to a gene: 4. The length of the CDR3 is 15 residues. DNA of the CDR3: TGCGCCAGCAGCCAACCGGGACAGACGAACACTGAAGCTTTCTTT. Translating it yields CASSQPGQTNTEAFF.

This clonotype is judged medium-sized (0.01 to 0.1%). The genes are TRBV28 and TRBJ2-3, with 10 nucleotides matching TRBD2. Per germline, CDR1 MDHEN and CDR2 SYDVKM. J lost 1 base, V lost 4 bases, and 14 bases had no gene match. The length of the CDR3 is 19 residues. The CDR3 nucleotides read TGTGCCAGCAGTTCCCCAGCGGGGGGGCACCGGTATGGCACAGATACGCAGTATTTT. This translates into CASSSPAGGHRYGTDTQYF.

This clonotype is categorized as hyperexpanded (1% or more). The CDR3 bases are TGCAGTGCTAGTCCGGGGGGAAGTGGCTACACCTTC. Translation gives CSASPGGSGYTF. This chain uses TRBV20-1 with TRBJ1-2; D possibly corresponds to TRBD1 (5 bases). This CDR3 is 12 amino acids long. Germline V CDR1 and CDR2: DFQATT, SNEGSKA (reference sequence). Trimming left V 3 bases short and J 7 bases short, with 12 bases between.

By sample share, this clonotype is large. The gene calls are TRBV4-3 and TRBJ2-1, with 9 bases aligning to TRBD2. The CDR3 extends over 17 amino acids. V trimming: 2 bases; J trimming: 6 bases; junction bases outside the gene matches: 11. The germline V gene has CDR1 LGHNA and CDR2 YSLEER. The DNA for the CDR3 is TGCGCCAGCAGCCAACTAGGGGAGCGGGGGGATCTCAATGAGCAGTTCTTC. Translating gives CASSQLGERGDLNEQFF.

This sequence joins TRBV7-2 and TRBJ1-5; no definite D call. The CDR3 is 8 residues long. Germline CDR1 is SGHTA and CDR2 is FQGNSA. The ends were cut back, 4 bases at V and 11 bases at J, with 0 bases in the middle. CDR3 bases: TGTGCCAGCAGCTCCCAGCATTTT. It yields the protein CASSSQHF.